This T cell receptor (beta chain) was documented in a study of T-cell reconstitution after alpha-beta-depleted transplantation in children. Unique molecular identifiers were incorporated during preparation of the TCRbeta library. Via MiXCR, TCRdb re-called the PCR reads, giving one row per CDR3 protein. Of about 610,000 distinct CDR3 sequences listed, 10% are singletons. This CDR3 is 13 amino acids long. The V and J ends lost 4 bases and 4 bases respectively, with 10 bases between them. The rearrangement joins TRBV12-3 or TRBV12-4 to TRBJ1-2; D is uncertain. The TCR was taken from a human donor who donated a stem cell graft to a child with acute myeloid leukemia. The specimen was PBMCs from the stem cell graft donor, collected from the stem cell graft. CDR3 sequence (DNA): TGTGCCAGCAGTTCAGACCCCCTCTATGGCTACACCTTC. Protein sequence: CASSSDPLYGYTF.